This T cell receptor beta chain was observed in a study of neurological immune-mediated disorders. The length of the CDR3 is 14 residues. V was pared by 6 bases and J by 5 bases, with 14 bases between. Germline values: CDR1 MNHNY, CDR2 SVGAGI (reference sequence). This clonotype was seen many times. TCRdb processed the 5' RACE reads anew with MiXCR; each CDR3 protein has one entry. Among 87,000 or so distinct CDR3 sequences listed, 3.5% to 4% were seen once. The chain combines TRBV6-6 with TRBJ2-1; D possibly corresponds to TRBD1 (5 bases). The sequence was collected from a woman aged 18-29 years with multiple sclerosis. Specimen: PBMCs. CDR3 in DNA: TGTGCCAGCAGCCTACCTACGACAGACAATGAGCAGTTCTTC. It specifies CASSLPTTDNEQFF.